A selection of T cell receptor beta chains follows, all from one sample in a study of shared clonotypes between healthy human individuals. Only in-frame clones appear in the TCRdb table, and some are missing; sequencing was by immunoSEQ multiplex PCR. The table has approximately 720,000 clones, roughly 94% seen once; the top ten hold 24%. Sequencing was carried out using naive CD8+ T cells sorted from blood. These receptor sequences come from a man under 40 in good health. Each CDR3 is given with its conserved first and last residue. D genes are given only for firm matches. Not all rows give a size; the values are once, few, many and, for expanded clones, a class.

J gene: TRBJ2-1; V gene: TRBV29-1; D gene: .; clone size: .; CDR3 DNA: TGCAGCGTTGAGGGCACGTACAATGAGCAGTTCTTC; CDR3 protein: CSVEGTYNEQFF
J gene: TRBJ2-1; V gene: TRBV7-1; D gene: .; clone size: .; CDR3 DNA: TGTGCCAGCAGCTTATCCGCTCTGGCGGGATGGTCGTACAATGAGCAGTTCTTC; CDR3 protein: CASSLSALAGWSYNEQFF
J gene: TRBJ2-7; V gene: TRBV27; D gene: .; clone size: .; CDR3 DNA: TGTGCCAGCAGTTTAAGTGGGGCAGGATTTAACTACGAGCAGTACTTC; CDR3 protein: CASSLSGAGFNYEQYF
J gene: TRBJ2-2; V gene: TRBV7-9; D gene: .; clone size: .; CDR3 DNA: TGTGCCAGCAGCTTAGTGGCAGGGAACACCGGGGAGCTGTTTTTT; CDR3 protein: CASSLVAGNTGELFF
J gene: TRBJ2-2; V gene: TRBV19; D gene: .; clone size: .; CDR3 DNA: TGTGCCAGTAGCACATCTAGCGGGGAGCTGTTTTTT; CDR3 protein: CASSTSSGELFF
J gene: TRBJ2-5; V gene: TRBV7-9; D gene: TRBD1; clone size: .; CDR3 DNA: TGTGCCAGCAGCCCCAGCACAGGGGGCCCTCTGGAGACCCAGTACTTC; CDR3 protein: CASSPSTGGPLETQYF
J gene: TRBJ2-7; V gene: TRBV11-2; D gene: .; clone size: once; CDR3 DNA: TGTGCCAGCAGCACCTCTTGGGGGCGTCAAATCCCCTACGAGCAGTACTTC; CDR3 protein: CASSTSWGRQIPYEQYF
J gene: TRBJ2-1; V gene: TRBV5-1; D gene: .; clone size: .; CDR3 DNA: TGCGCCAGCAGCAAAACCCCCCCTTTCGGAAGGAATGAGCAGTTCTTC; CDR3 protein: CASSKTPPFGRNEQFF
J gene: TRBJ2-7; V gene: TRBV10-1; D gene: TRBD1; clone size: .; CDR3 DNA: TGCGCCAGCAGCAAGGACAGGTTAGACTCCTACGAGCAGTACTTC; CDR3 protein: CASSKDRLDSYEQYF
J gene: TRBJ2-1; V gene: TRBV19; D gene: .; clone size: few; CDR3 DNA: TGTGCCAGTAGTATAGTAGGGTCTGAGCAGTTCTTC; CDR3 protein: CASSIVGSEQFF
J gene: TRBJ2-5; V gene: TRBV27; D gene: TRBD1; clone size: few; CDR3 DNA: TGTGCCAGCAGGCCCTTAGGGGGCTCGCAAGAGACCCAGTACTTC; CDR3 protein: CASRPLGGSQETQYF
J gene: TRBJ1-2; V gene: TRBV6-5; D gene: TRBD1; clone size: .; CDR3 DNA: TGTGCCAGCAGTTACGGGACAGGGGACTATGGCTACACCTTC; CDR3 protein: CASSYGTGDYGYTF
J gene: TRBJ2-1; V gene: TRBV21-1; D gene: .; clone size: .; CDR3 DNA: TGTGCCAGCAGCAAGTTCAATCGGCCCTACAATGAGCAGTTCTTC; CDR3 protein: CASSKFNRPYNEQFF
J gene: TRBJ1-2; V gene: TRBV5-1; D gene: .; clone size: .; CDR3 DNA: TGCGCCAGCAGCTTGGATATCAGGGAGTCTCTCTATGGCTACACCTTC; CDR3 protein: CASSLDIRESLYGYTF
J gene: TRBJ1-4; V gene: TRBV7-9; D gene: TRBD1; clone size: .; CDR3 DNA: TGTGCCAGCAGCTTCGGGACAGGCCATAAGGATGAAAAACTGTTTTTT; CDR3 protein: CASSFGTGHKDEKLFF
J gene: TRBJ2-7; V gene: TRBV19; D gene: TRBD1; clone size: once; CDR3 DNA: TGTGCCAGTAGTGGGGGGACAGGGGCCTACGAGCAGTACTTC; CDR3 protein: CASSGGTGAYEQYF
J gene: TRBJ2-1; V gene: TRBV5-8; D gene: .; clone size: .; CDR3 DNA: TGTGCCAGCAGCTTGGACTATCGGAATGAGCAGTTCTTC; CDR3 protein: CASSLDYRNEQFF
J gene: TRBJ2-5; V gene: TRBV14; D gene: .; clone size: .; CDR3 DNA: TGTGCCAGCAGCCAAGTCTCGGGAGTAATGGAGACCCAGTACTTC; CDR3 protein: CASSQVSGVMETQYF
J gene: TRBJ2-3; V gene: TRBV27; D gene: .; clone size: .; CDR3 DNA: TGTGCCAGCAGTTGGGGCACAGATACGCAGTATTTT; CDR3 protein: CASSWGTDTQYF
J gene: TRBJ1-5; V gene: TRBV10-2; D gene: TRBD1; clone size: once; CDR3 DNA: TGCGCCAGCAGTGACCGGGACAGGAGTTCTCAATTGACCCAGCATTTT; CDR3 protein: CASSDRDRSSQLTQHF
J gene: TRBJ2-3; V gene: TRBV7-9; D gene: .; clone size: .; CDR3 DNA: TGTGCCAGCAGCTTAGTGCCCGGACTTAGCACAGATACGCAGTATTTT; CDR3 protein: CASSLVPGLSTDTQYF
J gene: TRBJ2-1; V gene: TRBV10-1; D gene: .; clone size: .; CDR3 DNA: TGCGCCAGCAGTTCCCACTCGACCGGGTCCTACAATGAGCAGTTCTTC; CDR3 protein: CASSSHSTGSYNEQFF
J gene: TRBJ2-1; V gene: TRBV7-8; D gene: TRBD2; clone size: .; CDR3 DNA: TGTGCCAGCAGCTTAGAGACTAGCGGGGCCTACAATGAGCAGTTCTTC; CDR3 protein: CASSLETSGAYNEQFF
J gene: TRBJ1-5; V gene: TRBV4-1; D gene: .; clone size: .; CDR3 DNA: TGCGCCAGCAGCCAAGGGCGCAGGGCCCCAATAGACAATCAGCCCCAGCATTTT; CDR3 protein: CASSQGRRAPIDNQPQHF
J gene: TRBJ2-3; V gene: TRBV10-3; D gene: TRBD2; clone size: .; CDR3 DNA: TGTGCCATCACCCCGGGACTAGCGGGAGATACGCAGTATTTT; CDR3 protein: CAITPGLAGDTQYF
J gene: TRBJ1-2; V gene: TRBV28; D gene: TRBD1; clone size: .; CDR3 DNA: TGTGCCAGCAGTTCGTCAGGGGGCTACTATGGCTACACCTTC; CDR3 protein: CASSSSGGYYGYTF
J gene: TRBJ2-7; V gene: TRBV28; D gene: .; clone size: .; CDR3 DNA: TGTGCCAGCAGTGATCCGTTGCCCCACGAGCAGTACTTC; CDR3 protein: CASSDPLPHEQYF
J gene: TRBJ2-7; V gene: TRBV10-1; D gene: TRBD1; clone size: once; CDR3 DNA: TGCGCCAGCAGTGACCGCGACAGGGGTTACGAGCAGTACTTC; CDR3 protein: CASSDRDRGYEQYF
J gene: TRBJ2-5; V gene: TRBV7-2; D gene: .; clone size: .; CDR3 DNA: TGTGCCAGCAGCTTGTGGGGGGAAGAGACCCAGTACTTC; CDR3 protein: CASSLWGEETQYF
J gene: TRBJ2-7; V gene: TRBV28; D gene: .; clone size: .; CDR3 DNA: TGTGCCAGCAGTTTATGGGTCGCAGGGGAGTATTACTACGAGCAGTACTTC; CDR3 protein: CASSLWVAGEYYYEQYF
J gene: TRBJ2-7; V gene: TRBV2; D gene: .; clone size: .; CDR3 DNA: TGTGCCAGAAGGGAGTCGGCCTACGAGCAGTACTTC; CDR3 protein: CARRESAYEQYF
J gene: TRBJ2-7; V gene: TRBV5-4; D gene: TRBD1; clone size: once; CDR3 DNA: TGTGCCAGCAGCTCAGGGGGCGGCGAGCAGTACTTC; CDR3 protein: CASSSGGGEQYF
J gene: TRBJ2-7; V gene: TRBV13; D gene: .; clone size: .; CDR3 DNA: TGTGCCAGCAGGGAGTGGGACCCTCTTCGCGAGCAGTACTTC; CDR3 protein: CASREWDPLREQYF
J gene: TRBJ2-7; V gene: TRBV10-1; D gene: .; clone size: .; CDR3 DNA: TGCGCCAGCAGTGAGTCGATTGCCAGGCACGAGCAGTACTTC; CDR3 protein: CASSESIARHEQYF
J gene: TRBJ1-1; V gene: TRBV2; D gene: .; clone size: .; CDR3 DNA: TGTGCCAGCAGTGTCGGCAGCCCGATTCACGTCATCGAAGCTTTCTTT; CDR3 protein: CASSVGSPIHVIEAFF
J gene: TRBJ1-5; V gene: TRBV9; D gene: .; clone size: once; CDR3 DNA: TGTGCCAGCAGCGCAGGGGTACAACAGCCCCAGCATTTT; CDR3 protein: CASSAGVQQPQHF
J gene: TRBJ2-1; V gene: TRBV14; D gene: .; clone size: once; CDR3 DNA: TGTGCCAGCAGCCAAGACCCGGGATCCCTTATTAATGAGCAGTTCTTC; CDR3 protein: CASSQDPGSLINEQFF
J gene: TRBJ2-1; V gene: TRBV11-2; D gene: .; clone size: .; CDR3 DNA: TGTGCCAGCAGCTTAGGCGCAGGTGGTTATGAGCAGTTCTTC; CDR3 protein: CASSLGAGGYEQFF
J gene: TRBJ1-5; V gene: TRBV7-9; D gene: .; clone size: .; CDR3 DNA: TGTGCCAGCAGCTTCGACGGGAATCAGCCCCAGCATTTT; CDR3 protein: CASSFDGNQPQHF
J gene: TRBJ2-5; V gene: TRBV28; D gene: .; clone size: .; CDR3 DNA: TGTGCCAGCAGCCGTCAAGAGACCCAGTACTTC; CDR3 protein: CASSRQETQYF
J gene: TRBJ2-1; V gene: TRBV6-6; D gene: TRBD2; clone size: .; CDR3 DNA: TGTGCCAGCGGCGGGAGTTACAATGAGCAGTTCTTC; CDR3 protein: CASGGSYNEQFF
J gene: TRBJ2-7; V gene: TRBV5-6; D gene: TRBD1; clone size: .; CDR3 DNA: TGTGCCAGCAGCCCCGGACAGGGGATCTACGAGCAGTACTTC; CDR3 protein: CASSPGQGIYEQYF
J gene: TRBJ2-7; V gene: TRBV13; D gene: TRBD2; clone size: .; CDR3 DNA: TGTGCCAGCAGCCCGGGACTAATAATGGAGCAGTACTTC; CDR3 protein: CASSPGLIMEQYF
J gene: TRBJ2-1; V gene: TRBV11-2; D gene: .; clone size: .; CDR3 DNA: TGTGCCAGCAGCTCCTTCCCCTGGAATGAGCAGTTCTTC; CDR3 protein: CASSSFPWNEQFF
J gene: TRBJ2-3; V gene: TRBV27; D gene: TRBD1; clone size: .; CDR3 DNA: TGTGCCAGCAGTTCCCTAAAGACAGGGGGGAGCACAGATACGCAGTATTTT; CDR3 protein: CASSSLKTGGSTDTQYF
J gene: TRBJ2-7; V gene: TRBV29-1; D gene: .; clone size: .; CDR3 DNA: TGCAGCGTTGAGTTGCGGGGGCACTCCTACGAGCAGTACTTC; CDR3 protein: CSVELRGHSYEQYF
J gene: TRBJ1-5; V gene: TRBV15; D gene: TRBD1; clone size: .; CDR3 DNA: TGTGCCACCAGCAGTGGACAGGGGAAGATCGGTAGACAGGATCAGCCCCAGCATTTT; CDR3 protein: CATSSGQGKIGRQDQPQHF
J gene: TRBJ2-7; V gene: TRBV28; D gene: .; clone size: .; CDR3 DNA: TGTGCCAGCAGTTTGACAGACTACGAGCAGTACTTC; CDR3 protein: CASSLTDYEQYF
J gene: TRBJ2-2; V gene: TRBV19; D gene: TRBD1; clone size: .; CDR3 DNA: TGTGCCAGTAGTTGGACAGGTGGTGTCACCGGGGAGCTGTTTTTT; CDR3 protein: CASSWTGGVTGELFF
J gene: TRBJ2-6; V gene: TRBV9; D gene: .; clone size: .; CDR3 DNA: TGTGCCAGCAGCGACAGACGAGGAGGAAATGGGGCCAACGTCCTGACTTTC; CDR3 protein: CASSDRRGGNGANVLTF
J gene: TRBJ2-5; V gene: TRBV6-1; D gene: TRBD1; clone size: .; CDR3 DNA: TGTGCCAGCAGGAGGACAGGGGCACAAGAGACCCAGTACTTC; CDR3 protein: CASRRTGAQETQYF